The 24 T cell receptor beta chains below were found in one sample sequenced in a study of shared clonotypes between healthy human individuals. Only CD45RO-negative cells positively selected for CCR7 counted as naive CD8 cells, so terminally differentiated effector memory CD45RA+ cells were excluded. Only in-frame clones appear in the TCRdb table, and some are missing; sequencing was by immunoSEQ multiplex PCR. The sample lists some 2,000,000 clones; just under 95% were seen once. Sequencing was carried out using naive CD8+ T cells sorted from blood. These receptors came from a man younger than 35 in good health.

This chain joins TRBV30 and TRBJ2-5; tentatively, D is TRBD2 (6 bases). CDR1 and CDR2 from the germline V gene are GTSNPN and SVGIG (reference sequence). The CDR3 sequence is 12 residues long. The V and J ends lost 5 bases and 3 bases respectively, with 10 bases between them. The CDR3 nucleotides read TGTGCCTGGTCGGGGGTCGAAGAGACCCAGTACTTC. This translates into CAWSGVEETQYF.

The chain recombines TRBV30 with TRBJ2-7, with TRBD2 matching 7 bases. Germline values: CDR1 GTSNPN, CDR2 SVGIG (reference sequence). CDR3 length: 15 residues. Losses at the gene ends were 3 bases for V and 2 bases for J; bases not matched to a gene: 10. The CDR3 here is CAWRGDKRGTYEQYF. CDR3 DNA sequence: TGTGCCTGGAGGGGCGATAAGCGGGGCACCTACGAGCAGTACTTC.

On this clone: In the same sample, other DNA sequences code for this CDR3. The rearrangement links TRBV4-1 to TRBJ2-7, with 9 bases matching TRBD2. This CDR3 region has 15 residues. The junction had 3 bases not matched to a gene; V was cut back by 0 bases and J by 3 bases. The germline gives CDR1 MGHRA, CDR2 YSYEKL. CDR3 amino acids: CASSQDPAGGYEQYF. The CDR3 nucleotides read TGCGCCAGCAGCCAAGATCCAGCGGGAGGCTACGAGCAGTACTTC.

The rearrangement uses TRBV13 and TRBJ1-1, with a possible D match to TRBD1 (6 bases). CDR3 length: 12 residues. Trimming pared 7 bases from V and 7 bases from J, leaving 13 bases between. Germline-derived CDR1 and CDR2 are PRHDT and FYEKMQ (reference sequence). CDR3 sequence (DNA): TGTGCCAGCAACGAAGAGGACAGTGAAGCTTTCTTT. It encodes CASNEEDSEAFF.

The CDR3, as DNA: TGCGCCAGCAGTCCGACGGGGGGGACTATAGAGACCCAGTACTTC. It codes for CASSPTGGTIETQYF. This chain joins TRBV5-1 and TRBJ2-5; 8 bases are shared with TRBD2. Germline CDR1 SGHRS, CDR2 YFSETQ. Germline trimming cut 5 bases from V and 4 bases from J; bases unmatched to any gene: 10. The CDR3 loop spans 15 amino acids.

For the CDR3, the DNA is TGCGCCAGCAGCCCGACAGGGGACTATAATTCACCCCTCCACTTT. This translates into CASSPTGDYNSPLHF. The chain joins TRBV5-1 to TRBJ1-6, with 8 bases identical to TRBD1. The CDR3 sequence is 15 residues long. J was trimmed by 3 bases and V by 4 bases; bases with no gene match: 3. Germline V gives CDR1 SGHRS, CDR2 YFSETQ.

This sequence joins TRBV6-5 and TRBJ2-7; 11 bases are a match to TRBD1. Germline loops: CDR1 MNHEY, CDR2 SVGAGI. The CDR3 sequence is 13 residues long. The J segment lost 6 bases and the V segment lost 6 bases, leaving 4 bases of the junction unmatched. The CDR3 protein is CASRGQGVSEQYF. For the CDR3, the DNA is TGTGCCAGCAGGGGACAGGGGGTGAGCGAGCAGTACTTC.

The chain links TRBV20-1 to TRBJ2-1; D may be TRBD2 (5 bases). Trimming shortened V by 8 bases and J by 9 bases, and 11 bases separated the two germline ends. The CDR3 loop spans 10 amino acids. Germline-derived CDR1 and CDR2 are DFQATT and SNEGSKA (reference sequence). CDR3 nucleotides: TGCAGTACCGCCGGGATTGAGCAGTTCTTC. Translation gives CSTAGIEQFF.

This clone showed up just once. The chain has TRBV30 and TRBJ2-1; 7 bases align to TRBD1. This CDR3 region has 14 residues. V dropped 5 bases and J dropped 4; count of bases not matched to a gene: 8. Per germline, CDR1 GTSNPN and CDR2 SVGIG (reference sequence). The CDR3 reads CAWERQGLYNEQFF. The CDR3 DNA reads TGTGCCTGGGAGAGACAGGGCCTTTACAATGAGCAGTTCTTC.

The chain links TRBV15 to TRBJ2-1; D remains unclear. V was pared by 3 bases and J by 0 bases, with 3 bases between. Germline V gene sequence: CDR1 LNHNV, CDR2 YYDKDF (reference sequence). The CDR3 runs 13 residues. The CDR3 DNA reads TGTGCCACCAGCAGTCGCTCCTACAATGAGCAGTTCTTC. Protein sequence: CATSSRSYNEQFF.

CDR3 DNA sequence: TGTGCCAGCAGCTTATGGGCGGGGAGCGACAATGAGCAGTTCTTC. Encoded protein: CASSLWAGSDNEQFF. The chain has TRBV7-8 and TRBJ2-1; tentative D call: TRBD2 (6 bases). Trimming pared 2 bases from V and 5 bases from J, leaving 13 bases between. In germline, CDR1 is SGHVS, CDR2 FQNEAQ. The CDR3 extends over 15 amino acids. The full variable domain, in which reference TRBV7-8 and TRBJ2-1 provide the parts outside the CDR3, is GAGVSQSPRYKVAKRGQDVALRCDPISGHVSLFWYQQALGQGPEFLTYFQNEAQLDKSGLPSDRFFAERPEGSVSTLKIQRTQQEDSAVYLCASSLWAGSDNEQFFGPGTRLTVL.

The V gene is TRBV6-5, the J gene TRBJ2-5; maybe TRBD2 (6 bases). Germline CDR1 and CDR2: MNHEY and SVGAGI. V lost 2 bases and J 1 base, leaving 11 bases between the germline ends. This CDR3 spans 15 amino acids. As DNA, the CDR3 is TGTGCCAGCAGTTACGGTCTAGCGCCCCAAGAGACCCAGTACTTC. It codes for CASSYGLAPQETQYF.

The chain has TRBV29-1 and TRBJ2-1; TRBD2 matches at 8 bases. Per germline, CDR1 SQVTM and CDR2 ANQGSEA. After removal of 0 bases from V and 2 bases from J, the junction contained 6 bases not matched to a gene. The CDR3 contains 16 residues. The CDR3 sequence is CSVEDKIAGTYNEQFF. CDR3 nucleotides: TGCAGCGTTGAAGATAAGATAGCGGGGACCTACAATGAGCAGTTCTTC.

J is TRBJ2-7 and V is TRBV5-6, with 8 nucleotides matching TRBD1. The germline gives CDR1 SGHDT, CDR2 YYEEEE. V shed 7 bases, J shed 3 bases, and the junction held 12 bases outside the gene matches. The CDR3 consists of 15 residues. The CDR3 spells CASLGLTGGSYEQYF. For the CDR3, the DNA is TGTGCCAGCCTTGGTCTTACAGGGGGTAGCTACGAGCAGTACTTC.

The table lists this clone with a count of one. Other DNA sequences in this specimen translate into the identical CDR3. The CDR3 DNA reads TGTGCCAGCAGTTGGACCTCAAACACCGGGGAGCTGTTTTTT. Protein sequence: CASSWTSNTGELFF. This chain joins TRBV2 and TRBJ2-2; D gene uncertain. This CDR3 region has 14 residues. V lost 5 bases to trimming and J lost 2 bases, with 9 bases between them. CDR1 is SNHLY, CDR2 FYNNEI, per germline.

V and J are TRBV4-1 and TRBJ2-1; 10 positions match TRBD1. Germline assignment: CDR1 MGHRA and CDR2 YSYEKL. J lost 7 bases, V lost 1 base, and 4 bases had no gene match. This CDR3 contains 15 residues. The CDR3 sequence is CASSQAPGQGNEQFF. Here the CDR3 DNA reads TGCGCCAGCAGCCAAGCTCCGGGACAGGGGAATGAGCAGTTCTTC.

The V and J genes are TRBV11-2 and TRBJ2-3; the match to TRBD2 covers 8 bases. Germline assignment: CDR1 SGHAT and CDR2 FQNNGV. V was pared by 0 bases and J by 2 bases, with 10 bases of the junction left unmatched. This CDR3 is 18 amino acids long. The CDR3 loop reads CASSLENPAGDPTDTQYF. The CDR3 DNA is TGTGCCAGCAGCTTAGAAAACCCAGCGGGGGACCCCACAGATACGCAGTATTTT.

Of note for this clone: This specimen includes other DNA sequences encoding the same CDR3. The J gene is TRBJ2-7, the V gene TRBV4-3, with 7 nucleotides matching TRBD1. There are 14 residues in the CDR3. With 1 base clipped from V and 0 bases from J, the junction kept 0 bases outside the gene matches. Germline CDR1 reads LGHNA; CDR2 reads YSLEER. The CDR3 DNA sequence: TGCGCCAGCAGCCAAGGGGACAGCTCCTACGAGCAGTACTTC. Translation gives CASSQGDSSYEQYF.

The CDR3 DNA reads as TGTGCCAGCTCACCACCGGGACAGGTGGGAATTTACTACGAGCAGTACTTC. Its translation is CASSPPGQVGIYYEQYF. J is TRBJ2-7 and V is TRBV18; 8 bases match TRBD1. CDR1 and CDR2 from the germline V gene are KGHSH and LQKENI. The CDR3 sequence is 17 residues long. Losses at the gene ends were 0 bases for V and 3 bases for J; bases not matched to a gene: 10.

This clone was seen a single time. The chain is built from TRBV11-2 and TRBJ2-1, with 7 bases matching TRBD2. From germline, CDR1 is SGHAT and CDR2 FQNNGV. The CDR3 spans 17 residues. Losses at the gene ends were 1 base for V and 2 bases for J; bases not matched to a gene: 8. CDR3 residues: CASSLAVGLGPYNEQFF. DNA for the CDR3: TGTGCCAGCAGCTTAGCGGTAGGACTAGGCCCCTACAATGAGCAGTTCTTC.

Remarks on this clone: In the same sample, other DNA sequences code for this CDR3. The chain combines TRBV11-2 with TRBJ2-5; 7 bases are a match to TRBD1. CDR1 and CDR2 (germline): SGHAT, FQNNGV. The length of the CDR3 is 12 residues. J gave up 4 bases and V 4 bases, and 0 bases lay outside the gene matches. The CDR3 sequence is CASSYRGETQYF. CDR3 DNA sequence: TGTGCCAGCAGCTACAGGGGAGAGACCCAGTACTTC. Based on the CDR3 plus reference TRBV11-2 and TRBJ2-5, the full variable domain is EAGVAQSPRYKIIEKRQSVAFWCNPISGHATLYWYQQILGQGPKLLIQFQNNGVVDDSQLPKDRFSAERLKGVDSTLKIQPAKLEDSAVYLCASSYRGETQYFGPGTRLLVL.

The gene calls are TRBV21-1 and TRBJ1-6; the D call of TRBD1 is as the table states it, not checked on the DNA. TRBV21-1 is annotated as a pseudogene. This CDR3 has 15 amino acids. The CDR3 DNA reads TGTGCCAGCAGCACGACAGCAGACTATAATTCACCCCTCCACTTT. Translated, it gives CASSTTADYNSPLHF.

This chain links TRBV10-3 with TRBJ1-3; D unclear. In germline, CDR1 is ENHRY, CDR2 SYGVKD. This CDR3 region has 14 residues. Trimming removed 7 bases from V and 0 bases from J, with 10 bases in between. CDR3 amino acids: CAINMDDSGNTIYF. The CDR3, as DNA: TGTGCCATCAACATGGACGACTCTGGAAACACCATATATTTT.

The chain couples TRBV7-9 to TRBJ2-1; 8 bases are shared with TRBD2. Germline lookup yields CDR1 SEHNR and CDR2 FQNEAQ (reference sequence). This CDR3 region has 16 residues. V gave up 5 bases and J gave up 9 bases; unmatched junction bases: 15. CDR3 nucleotides: TGTGCCAGCAGCCCCCCGGGTAGCGGGATTCCTGGTGAGCAGTTCTTC. Translation: CASSPPGSGIPGEQFF. The full variable domain, with the rest looked up from reference TRBV7-9 and TRBJ2-1, is DTGVSQNPRHKITKRGQNVTFRCDPISEHNRLYWYRQTLGQGPEFLTYFQNEAQLEKSRLLSDRFSAERPKGSFSTLEIQRTEQGDSAMYLCASSPPGSGIPGEQFFGPGTRLTVL.